This T cell receptor (beta chain) was sequenced during a study of T-cell memory formation after mild COVID-19. The study's findings and limits: CD8+ contracting clones occupied EMRA, while CD4+ ones occupied mainly CM and EM. Contracting clones, day 15 to 85, had balanced CD4/CD8, and later expanders favored CD4+. Pre-infection memory showed some responding clones, and this suggested that cross-reactive memory joined.

MiXCR, applied by TCRdb to the 5' RACE reads, yields one record per CDR3 protein. The table lists 250,000 to 350,000 distinct CDR3 sequences, over 11% of them singletons. The V end was cut by 1 base, the J end by 5 bases, with 8 bases between. CDR3 size: 13 residues. Germline V gene data show CDR1 as SGHDN and CDR2 as FVKESK. This clonotype was detected a few times. Its antigen is unknown. The specimen was PBMCs or a T cell subset sorted from them (not recorded which). J is TRBJ1-2 and V is TRBV14; maybe TRBD1 (5 bases). The TCR was taken from a man aged 18 to 30 who had mild COVID-19 (a few samples of this study predate the infection). Cell type and time point are not known. CDR3 protein: CASSQGQLYGYTF. The CDR3 DNA sequence: TGTGCCAGCAGCCAAGGACAGCTATATGGCTACACCTTC.